Sequencing of this T cell receptor beta chain was carried out in a study of Graves' ophthalmopathy and Graves' hyperthyroidism. Lactation, pregnancy, uncontrolled infections and other autoimmune diseases were all grounds for excluding patients. Reliance was placed on clinical symptoms, serum thyroxine, TRAb, thyroid ultrasound and orbital computed tomography for diagnosis. A roughly 9.7 ml volume of fresh peripheral blood provided the PBMCs. This CDR3 has 18 amino acids. Trimming at V came to 3 bases and at J to 1 base, leaving 9 bases not matched to a gene. CDR1 is LNHNV and CDR2 is YYDKDF in the germline V gene (reference sequence). RNA transcripts provided the template for amplifying TCR beta CDR3 regions. Second-round multiplex PCR came after a first-round RT-PCR that employed HTBI primers. Each CDR3 protein is one row after TCRdb ran MiXCR on the multiplex PCR reads. The sample consists of about 48,000 distinct CDR3 sequences, 50% to 65% of them appearing once.

This clonotype was seen more than once but under ten times. This rearrangement joins TRBV15 to TRBJ1-6; 7 nucleotides align to TRBD1. The clonotype was recovered from an adult man with Graves' ophthalmopathy. What was sequenced was peripheral blood. CDR3 region: CATSRTGSTSSYNSPLHF. The CDR3 nucleotides are TGTGCCACCAGCAGGACAGGGTCCACGTCGTCCTATAATTCACCCCTCCACTTT.